This T cell receptor (beta chain) is drawn from a study of blood T cell repertoires in COVID-19 (dated by TCRdb to about 2020). Study-wide context: Collaborator samples came from the United States, Italy and Spain and covered acute and convalescent phases of COVID-19. The prospective study material was composed of cDNA or gDNA derived from T cells, B-cell-depleted T cells, or PBMCs. Deeply sampled blood TCRbeta repertoires from subjects exposed to, actively infected with, or recovered from COVID-19 were included in the dataset. The repertoires were released in a freely available public database meant as a resource for research on the immune response to SARS-CoV-2. The samples were drawn from two sources: the first 160 participants of the ongoing ImmuneRACE study, and 950 to 1,500 subjects contributed by 6 global collaborators. A de-identified subject ID, COVID-19 status, age in years and sex were almost always included in the sample metadata. HLA class I and class II types, where available, came from metadata supplied by the sample provider rather than from assay-based typing. Overall results and qualifications from the work: Clinical and demographic metadata were provided uncurated, with the amount varying by source and participant.

For this clone: Its target antigen remains unknown. No much larger clone is present one base from it, and per-base qualities are unavailable.

According to the germline V gene (reference sequence), CDR1 reads GTSNPN and CDR2 reads SVGIG. Between the V and J ends, shortened by 2 bases and 9 bases respectively, the junction contains 23 bases. There are 16 amino acids in the CDR3, from cysteine to phenylalanine inclusive. This entry keeps only the CDR3 DNA: 48 bases, framed from base 1. Enrolling through a virtual design, the prospective study's participants ranged in age from about 18 to 89 years and lived across roughly 23 United States geographic areas. Cohort assignment in the prospective study relied on participant-reported clinical history from a screening survey and a study questionnaire. For ImmuneRACE Cohort 3, a participant was defined as recovered based on two consecutive negative NP/OP PCR tests, clearance by a healthcare professional, or resolution of symptoms. Mobile phlebotomists in the prospective study collected whole blood, serum and a nasopharyngeal or oropharyngeal swab from every participant. Prospective study participants could optionally give additional blood draws and questionnaires over a 2-month period. Before DNA extraction, blood samples from the prospective study were shipped at room temperature or frozen.

TCRbeta CDR3 regions were amplified from genomic DNA by means of the immunoSEQ Assay, a bias-controlled multiplex PCR. Regarding the original processing steps: Nucleated cell counts per sample were estimated from amplification of reference gene primers within the assay. To quantify the absolute abundance of each unique TCRbeta CDR3 rearrangement, sequence reads were collapsed and filtered. For each sample, productive Simpson clonality was calculated as the square root of Simpson's diversity index across productive rearrangements. The table comes from immuneACCESS by way of TCRdb, which keeps in-frame sequences with V and J called. Part of the clones is missing from these tables; in studies checked, under half for an unresolved V gene and the rest for unknown reasons. The V and J calls and clone size are taken from that table; D and trimming were inferred from the DNA. The table for this sample lists 250,000 to 350,000 clones; approximately 83% of them were counted only once. Roughly 4% of the sample is held by the ten biggest clonotypes.

The material sequenced was PBMCs or T cells enriched from blood (not recorded which). The TCR was taken from a woman in her 30s who had recovered from COVID-19. The sequence is built from TRBV30 and TRBJ2-1; a tentative D call is TRBD1 (6 bases match). CDR3 reads: CAWSRDRYGSNSEQFF. The DNA reads as follows: TGTGCCTGGAGTCGAGACAGGTATGGGTCTAATAGTGAGCAGTTCTTC.